The following is a T cell receptor beta chain sequence with its context. Its specificity is unknown. The sample originates from a study of cytomegalovirus exposure and HLA in healthy donors. The study's findings and limits: Later on, a genetic analysis was performed. It linked a missense variant in DCLRE1C with V- and J-gene trimming of TCR beta. In a later analysis, compared with equally common non-associated chains, HLA-associated beta chains were more expanded. As a later analysis showed, several of the most significant clusters appeared to be linked to common viral pathogens.

The V gene end was trimmed by 4 bases and the J gene end by 5 bases; junction bases not matched to a gene: 7. Per germline, CDR1 MGHRA and CDR2 YSYEKL. This CDR3 comprises 15 residues. The study ran its PCR with 60 Vbeta and 13 Jbeta primers. This table comes from immunoSEQ multiplex PCR, and its TCRdb copy is limited to in-frame clones, with some not included. The data contain around 220,000 clones, 60% to 85% of them seen just once; the ten biggest clones take up around 16%. The receptor was isolated from a man aged 35 to 55 in good health and CMV-seronegative. The chain combines TRBV4-1 with TRBJ2-2, with TRBD2 matching 7 bases. The source material was PBMCs. The CDR3 sequence: CASSLLMGGTGELFF. In DNA, the CDR3 is TGCGCCAGCAGCCTTCTTATGGGAGGGACCGGGGAGCTGTTTTTT.